A single sample gave rise to the 26 T cell receptor beta chains below, sequenced in a study of blood T cell repertoires in COVID-19. Generated by immunoSEQ multiplex PCR, the TCRdb table keeps only in-frame clones and is missing some. Of around 210,000 clones detected, roughly 80% appear once; the ten largest clones hold about 5.5%. The specimen was peripheral blood. The receptors originated from a woman in her 70s with acute or convalescent COVID-19.

The chain couples TRBV3-1 (or the pseudogene TRBV3-2) to TRBJ1-3; D is undetermined. CDR1 and CDR2 from the germline V gene are LGHDT and YNNKEL (reference sequence). This CDR3 has 14 residues. V lost 2 bases to trimming and J lost 4 bases, with 9 bases between them. CDR3 nucleotide sequence: TGTGCCAGCAGCCAAACGAGCCCCGGAAACACCATATATTTT. Translation: CASSQTSPGNTIYF.

V is TRBV3-1 (or the pseudogene TRBV3-2) and J is TRBJ2-3; 10 positions match TRBD1. The germline CDR1 and CDR2 sequences are LGHDT and YNNKEL (reference sequence). The CDR3 length is 16 residues. J was trimmed by 1 base and V by 4 bases; bases with no gene match: 5. The CDR3 region is CASSLRTGGGTDTQYF. CDR3 nucleotide sequence: TGTGCCAGCAGCCTAAGGACAGGGGGAGGCACAGATACGCAGTATTTT.

The chain carries TRBV7-9 and TRBJ1-6; no reliable D call. The CDR3 runs to 14 residues. Germline values: CDR1 SEHNR, CDR2 FQNEAQ (reference sequence). The germline V and J ends were trimmed by 1 base and 10 bases, with 11 bases remaining between them. For the CDR3, the DNA is TGTGCCAGCAGCTTAGATAGAGGGAACTCACCCCTCCACTTT. Residues: CASSLDRGNSPLHF.

The table lists this clone with a few counts. The chain links TRBV2 to TRBJ2-1, with TRBD2 matching over 12 bases. Germline trimming cut 7 bases from V and 7 bases from J; bases unmatched to any gene: 2. The V gene's germline CDR1 is SNHLY and CDR2 FYNNEI. The CDR3 runs to 13 residues. CDR3 nucleotides: TGTGCCAGCACTAGCGGGAGGGCAAATGAGCAGTTCTTC. The encoded protein is CASTSGRANEQFF.

The chain has TRBV2 and TRBJ2-5, with D perhaps matching TRBD1 (5 bases). Germline assignment: CDR1 SNHLY and CDR2 FYNNEI. The ends were cut back, 7 bases at V and 7 bases at J, with 10 bases in the middle. This CDR3 spans 11 amino acids. The CDR3 is CASKGEGTQYF. CDR3 sequence (DNA): TGTGCCAGCAAAGGGGAAGGGACCCAGTACTTC.

This clone came up a few times. V is TRBV19 and J is TRBJ2-2, with 10 positions matching TRBD1. Trimming took 3 bases from V and 5 from J; bases not matched to a gene: 9. CDR3 length: 17 residues. Germline V gives CDR1 LNHDA, CDR2 SQIVND (reference sequence). The CDR3 DNA is TGTGCCAGTAGTATCCAGGGACAGGGGACGATGACCGGGGAGCTGTTTTTT. This translates into CASSIQGQGTMTGELFF.

The chain carries TRBV5-1 and TRBJ2-3; 10 positions match TRBD2. Losses at the gene ends were 7 bases for V and 3 bases for J; bases not matched to a gene: 2. The germline CDR1 and CDR2 sequences are SGHRS and YFSETQ. The CDR3 runs to 13 residues. CDR3 sequence (DNA): TGCGCCAGCCGGACTAGCGGTACAGATACGCAGTATTTT. This gives the protein CASRTSGTDTQYF.

V is TRBV6-5 and J is TRBJ1-1; D is perhaps TRBD1 (5 bases). CDR3 length: 15 amino acids. The germline V gene encodes CDR1 MNHEY and CDR2 SVGAGI. Trimming left V 10 bases short and J 6 bases short, with 24 bases between. The CDR3 region is CATGPLGGVEAEAFF. The CDR3, as DNA: TGTGCCACTGGCCCCTTGGGGGGGGTGGAAGCTGAAGCTTTCTTT.

This clone was seen a few times. This chain connects TRBV10-3 to TRBJ2-1, with 9 bases fitting TRBD2. The CDR3 is 16 amino acids. Germline-derived CDR1 and CDR2 are ENHRY and SYGVKD. Trimming cost V 0 bases and J 6 bases; bases outside gene matches: 6. CDR3: CAISESAGGLGNEQFF. The CDR3 DNA reads as TGTGCCATCAGTGAGTCAGCGGGAGGACTTGGCAATGAGCAGTTCTTC.

This chain connects TRBV3-1 (or the pseudogene TRBV3-2) to TRBJ2-3, with 10 bases matching TRBD2. This CDR3 region has 16 residues. Losses at the gene ends were 5 bases for V and 2 bases for J; bases not matched to a gene: 7. CDR1 and CDR2 (germline): LGHDT, YNNKEL (reference sequence). The CDR3 is CASSSRTSGYTDTQYF. CDR3 DNA: TGTGCCAGCAGCTCACGGACTAGCGGTTACACAGATACGCAGTATTTT.

This rearrangement joins TRBV10-3 to TRBJ2-5, with 15 nucleotides matching TRBD2. V lost 7 bases to trimming and J lost 4 bases; unmatched junction nucleotides: 4. From germline, CDR1 is ENHRY and CDR2 SYGVKD. The CDR3 extends over 15 amino acids. This CDR3 reads CAITPGLAGGETQYF. CDR3 DNA sequence: TGTGCCATCACCCCGGGACTAGCGGGAGGAGAGACCCAGTACTTC.

The V call is TRBV2, the J call TRBJ2-2; 8 bases line up with TRBD1. Per the germline V gene, CDR1 is SNHLY and CDR2 is FYNNEI. This CDR3 comprises 15 residues. After removal of 4 bases from V and 7 bases from J, the junction contained 8 bases not matched to a gene. The CDR3: CASSGQGAQSGELFF. The DNA of the CDR3 is TGTGCCAGCAGTGGGCAGGGGGCGCAGAGCGGGGAGCTGTTTTTT.

The V call is TRBV5-1, the J call TRBJ2-2, with 7 bases fitting TRBD2. CDR3 length: 15 residues. Germline V CDR1 and CDR2: SGHRS, YFSETQ. The V and J ends lost 4 bases and 6 bases, in that order; junction bases with no gene match: 9. CDR3: CASSPGTGGPGELFF. DNA of the CDR3: TGCGCCAGCAGCCCCGGGACGGGGGGTCCCGGGGAGCTGTTTTTT.

This clone has a handful of counts. Other DNA variants within this sample encode the same CDR3. The chain couples TRBV18 to TRBJ2-1, with 13 bases identical to TRBD2. The CDR3 length is 15 residues. V lost 4 bases, J lost 5 bases, and 2 bases stayed unmatched. Per the germline V gene, CDR1 is KGHSH and CDR2 is LQKENI. The CDR3 protein is CASSLGLAGDNEQFF. The CDR3 coding sequence is TGTGCCAGCTCACTAGGACTAGCGGGAGACAATGAGCAGTTCTTC. Using reference TRBV18 and TRBJ2-1 for the parts outside the CDR3, the full variable domain is NAGVMQNPRHLVRRRGQEARLRCSPMKGHSHVYWYRQLPEEGLKFMVYLQKENIIDESGMPKERFSAEFPKEGPSILRIQQVVRGDSAAYFCASSLGLAGDNEQFFGPGTRLTVL.

This chain joins TRBV10-3 and TRBJ2-2; 13 nucleotides align to TRBD2. The trim removed 4 bases at V and 0 bases at J, leaving 8 bases unmatched. The CDR3 is 19 residues long. Per germline, CDR1 ENHRY and CDR2 SYGVKD. For the CDR3, the DNA is TGTGCCATCAGTGTTCGGACTAGCGGGAGCAGGTCGAACACCGGGGAGCTGTTTTTT. Translation gives CAISVRTSGSRSNTGELFF.

This clone is a singleton in its sample. The DNA is omitted, as the CDR3 cannot be located on it reliably, and the CDR3 follows TCRdb's listing. This chain connects TRBV3-1 (or the pseudogene TRBV3-2) to TRBJ1-3; the table's D call, TRBD1, was not checked against the DNA. The germline gives CDR1 LGHDT, CDR2 YNNKEL (reference sequence). From its first to its last residue, the CDR3 has 15 amino acids. The CDR3 reads CASSQITFKKHHIFF.

The V call is TRBV10-3, the J call TRBJ2-6; 8 nucleotides align to TRBD1. The CDR3 sequence is 13 residues long. V was pared by 11 bases and J by 2 bases, with 2 bases of the junction left unmatched. Per germline, CDR1 ENHRY and CDR2 SYGVKD. CDR3 DNA sequence: TGTGCCTCACAGGGGGCTGGGGCCAACGTCCTGACTTTC. Amino acid sequence: CASQGAGANVLTF.

V gene TRBV29-1 combines with J gene TRBJ1-1; TRBD1 agrees at 8 bases. The germline CDR1 and CDR2 sequences are SQVTM and ANQGSEA. This CDR3 comprises 13 residues. V lost 7 bases, J lost 0 bases, and 4 bases stayed unmatched. DNA for the CDR3: TGCAGCGGTGACAGGGGCATGAACACTGAAGCTTTCTTT. It is translated as CSGDRGMNTEAFF.

This rearrangement joins TRBV7-9 to TRBJ1-1, with no clear D. Germline V CDR1 and CDR2: SEHNR, FQNEAQ (reference sequence). The length of the CDR3 is 14 residues. The ends were cut back, 1 base at V and 8 bases at J, with 14 bases in the middle. Here the CDR3 reads CASSLGTVNPEAFF. The CDR3 DNA sequence: TGTGCCAGCAGCTTAGGAACGGTGAACCCCGAAGCTTTCTTT.

The sample holds one count of this clone. The rearrangement links TRBV28 to TRBJ2-1; weak D call: TRBD2 (6 bases). Germline values: CDR1 MDHEN, CDR2 SYDVKM. The CDR3 runs 14 residues. Trimming took 2 bases from V and 1 from J, leaving 6 bases between them. The CDR3 bases are TGTGCCAGCAGTTTACTAGCGTCCTACAATGAGCAGTTCTTC. Translation: CASSLLASYNEQFF.

The chain links TRBV9 to TRBJ2-2, with 11 bases aligning to TRBD1. The CDR3 is 17 residues long. The germline gives CDR1 SGDLS, CDR2 YYNGEE. J was trimmed by 7 bases and V by 4 bases; bases with no gene match: 12. The CDR3 region is CASSTPRDRGYGGELFF. The CDR3 DNA reads as TGTGCCAGCAGCACACCCCGGGACAGGGGGTATGGCGGGGAGCTGTTTTTT.

This clone was detected once. The rearrangement links TRBV7-3 to TRBJ2-7, with 13 nucleotides matching TRBD2. The CDR3 extends over 15 amino acids. After removal of 5 bases from V and 6 bases from J, the junction contained 7 bases not matched to a gene. Germline V gene lookup returns CDR1 SGHTA and CDR2 FQGTGA. The CDR3 DNA reads as TGTGCCAGCAGCCCCGGACTAGCGGGAGTAGGCGAGCAGTACTTC. Translating gives CASSPGLAGVGEQYF.

V and J are TRBV15 and TRBJ1-4; D is unclear. The length of the CDR3 is 14 residues. Germline V lookup: CDR1 LNHNV, CDR2 YYDKDF (reference sequence). V lost 1 base to trimming and J lost 8 bases, with 11 bases between them. For the CDR3, the DNA is TGTGCCACCAGCAGAGCCCGGGTCGGGGAAAAACTGTTTTTT. This translates into CATSRARVGEKLFF.

The CDR3 loop reads CASSQLLGTDTQYF. The CDR3 coding sequence is TGTGCCAGCAGCCAACTTCTTGGTACCGATACGCAGTATTTT. The chain combines TRBV11-2 with TRBJ2-3; D call uncertain. CDR3 length equals 14 residues. Germline lookup yields CDR1 SGHAT and CDR2 FQNNGV. Trimming took off 5 bases at V and 6 bases at J, with 15 bases between the two ends.

This clone was seen a handful of times. This chain links TRBV18 with TRBJ1-5; a possible D gene is TRBD1 (5 bases). Germline V gene data show CDR1 as KGHSH and CDR2 as LQKENI. The CDR3 is 14 residues long. V lost 6 bases, J lost 1 base, and 10 bases lay in between. The chain's CDR3 is CASSSRQSNQPQHF. For the CDR3, the DNA is TGTGCCAGCTCGTCACGACAGAGCAATCAGCCCCAGCATTTT.

V usage is TRBV5-1 and J usage is TRBJ2-5, with a weak D call TRBD1 (5 bases). The CDR3 consists of 14 residues. V was trimmed by 3 bases and J by 5 bases, leaving 14 bases between them. Germline V gene data show CDR1 as SGHRS and CDR2 as YFSETQ. The CDR3 nucleotides are TGCGCCAGCAGCTCTACCTCAGGGCCGGAGACCCAGTACTTC. Protein sequence: CASSSTSGPETQYF.